Following are 3 T cell receptor beta chains from one sample sequenced in a study of control samples from healthy donors and cancer patients. The data were produced by immunoSEQ multiplex PCR, yet TCRdb's version contains in-frame clones alone and is incomplete. The sample's table shows 150,000 to 200,000 clones. Sequencing was done on a sample of blood. These receptors were taken from a woman under 40 in good health.

This rearrangement joins TRBV28 to TRBJ1-1, with D possibly being TRBD1 (6 bases). The CDR3 is made up of 14 amino acids. Trimming left V 7 bases short and J 0 bases short, with 12 bases between. CDR1 is MDHEN, CDR2 SYDVKM, per germline. CDR3 coding DNA: TGTGCCAGCAAAGGAGGACAGCTGAACACTGAAGCTTTCTTT. Translated: CASKGGQLNTEAFF. Based on the CDR3 plus reference TRBV28 and TRBJ1-1, the full variable domain is DVKVTQSSRYLVKRTGEKVFLECVQDMDHENMFWYRQDPGLGLRLIYFSYDVKMKEKGDIPEGYSVSREKKERFSLILESASTNQTSMYLCASKGGQLNTEAFFGQGTRLTVV.

The chain links TRBV3-1 (or the pseudogene TRBV3-2) to TRBJ2-7, with TRBD1 matching over 8 bases. Germline assignment: CDR1 LGHDT and CDR2 YNNKEL (reference sequence). V gave up 0 bases and J gave up 4 bases; unmatched junction bases: 11. This CDR3 has 17 residues. In DNA, the CDR3 is TGTGCCAGCAGCCAAGATCCTGCGTCAGGGGGCCCGTACGAGCAGTACTTC. Translating it yields CASSQDPASGGPYEQYF.

V is TRBV5-1 and J is TRBJ1-1, with TRBD1 as a possible D gene (6 bases). Per the germline V gene, CDR1 is SGHRS and CDR2 is YFSETQ. Deletions cut 4 bases from V and 4 bases from J, with 14 bases between. This CDR3 spans 14 amino acids. The CDR3 here is CASSRGGGLTEAFF. CDR3 sequence (DNA): TGCGCCAGCAGCAGGGGCGGGGGGCTCACTGAAGCTTTCTTT. The full variable domain, completed using reference TRBV5-1 and TRBJ1-1, is KAGVTQTPRYLIKTRGQQVTLSCSPISGHRSVSWYQQTPGQGLQFLFEYFSETQRNKGNFPGRFSGRQFSNSRSEMNVSTLELGDSALYLCASSRGGGLTEAFFGQGTRLTVV.